The rows below give T cell receptor beta chains drawn from one sample of a study of long-term antiretroviral therapy in people with HIV. Clones were read by immunoSEQ multiplex PCR, and TCRdb kept only the in-frame ones, dropping some. The profile shows approximately 31,000 clones, 97% of them singletons. This material consisted of unsorted PBMCs, taken 6.9 years after starting antiretroviral therapy. The receptor source for this set is a man under 40 with HIV. The CDR3 runs from the conserved cysteine through the conserved F or W. A D gene is named only where the DNA matches it firmly. Clone size appears in some rows only: once, few, many, or a class for an expanded clone.

TRBV6-6	NA	NA	TRBJ2-2	TGTGCCAGCAGGAGGGACTCGTTGAACACCGGGGAGCTGTTTTTT	CASRRDSLNTGELFF
TRBV4-2	NA	TRBD1	TRBJ2-7	TGTGCCAGCAGCCAAGATTTGACAGGGACCTCCGTCAACTACGAGCAGTACTTC	CASSQDLTGTSVNYEQYF
TRBV19	NA	NA	TRBJ1-1	TGTGCCAGTAGTGGACACTTGGGGACTGAAGCTTTCTTT	CASSGHLGTEAFF
TRBV19	NA	NA	TRBJ2-4	TGTGCCAGTAGACCTCAGGGCTTCGAAAACATTCAGTACTTC	CASRPQGFENIQYF
TRBV5-1	NA	NA	TRBJ1-2	TGCGCCAGCAGCCGCGGGCAGACCAACTATGGCTACACCTTC	CASSRGQTNYGYTF
TRBV27	NA	NA	TRBJ2-5	TGTGCCAGCGGAGTGACAGAAGTACACGAGACCCAGTACTTC	CASGVTEVHETQYF
TRBV6-1	NA	NA	TRBJ1-1	TGTGCCAGCCTATTCGGGGGCGTCAACACTGAAGCTTTCTTT	CASLFGGVNTEAFF
TRBV2	NA	NA	TRBJ2-2	TGTGCCAGCAGTGATTCGGGGGTCAGAAGCTATTCCGGGGAGCTGTTTTTT	CASSDSGVRSYSGELFF
TRBV4-3	NA	TRBD1	TRBJ1-3	TGCGCCAGCAGCCACCTTGGGACAGGAGGAAACACCATATATTTT	CASSHLGTGGNTIYF
TRBV7-9	NA	NA	TRBJ2-5	TGTGCCAGCAGTATACAAGAGACCCAGTACTTC	CASSIQETQYF
TRBV9	NA	NA	TRBJ1-2	TGTGCCAGCAGCTCCCATAACAGGGAGGGCTATGGCTACACCTTC	CASSSHNREGYGYTF
TRBV2	NA	NA	TRBJ2-1	TGTGCCAGCAGAGACGCAAGCTCCTACAATGAGCAGTTCTTC	CASRDASSYNEQFF
TRBV15	NA	NA	TRBJ2-1	TGTGCCACCAGCAGAGATCGCGGCGGCATCAATGAGCAGTTCTTC	CATSRDRGGINEQFF
TRBV30	NA	TRBD2	TRBJ2-3	TGTGCCTGCGCCTCGGAGGCTAGCGGGTGGTACACAGATACGCAGTATTTT	CACASEASGWYTDTQYF
TRBV7-2	NA	NA	TRBJ2-7	TGTGCCAGCAGCTTTCGGGACGGACCCTACGAGCAGTACTTC	CASSFRDGPYEQYF
TRBV2	NA	NA	TRBJ1-4	TGTGCCAGCAGTGAGAGAAGTATTGGAGCCAGGAAGTTT	CASSERSIGARKF
TRBV6-1	NA	NA	TRBJ2-7	TGTGCCAGCAGTGGGTCGTGGGTCGCATCCTACGAGCAGTACTTC	CASSGSWVASYEQYF
TRBV7-9	once	TRBD1	TRBJ1-1	TGTGCCAGCAGCGGGCGACAGGGGACCACTGAAGCTTTCTTT	CASSGRQGTTEAFF
TRBV6-1	NA	NA	TRBJ1-2	TGTGCCACCAGCCCTCGGGATGGCTACACCTTC	CATSPRDGYTF
TRBV10-3	NA	TRBD1	TRBJ1-3	TGTGCCGTTTCGACAGGGTTCGGAAACACCATATATTTT	CAVSTGFGNTIYF
TRBV5-6	NA	NA	TRBJ1-3	TGTGCCAGCAGCTTCAGCGGGACACTTGGAAACACCATATATTTT	CASSFSGTLGNTIYF
TRBV9	NA	NA	TRBJ2-1	TGTGCCAGCAGCGACGGGGTGTCCTACAATGAGCAGTTCTTC	CASSDGVSYNEQFF
TRBV7-6	NA	NA	TRBJ1-5	TGTGCCAGCAGCGGATGGGGCGGGATTGAGGATCAGCCCCAGCATTTT	CASSGWGGIEDQPQHF
TRBV30	NA	TRBD1	TRBJ2-7	TGTGCCTGGAGTGCCGGGACAGGGAACCACGAGCAGTACTTC	CAWSAGTGNHEQYF
TRBV30	NA	NA	TRBJ2-3	TGTGCCTGGACGTCAGATACGCAGTATTTT	CAWTSDTQYF
TRBV2	few	NA	TRBJ2-7	TGTGCCAGCGTAAACAGGGAGGGCTCCTACGAGCAGTACTTC	CASVNREGSYEQYF
TRBV6-1	NA	NA	TRBJ1-6	TGTGCCAGCAGTGAGATTGGAGGAAATTCACCCCTCCACTTT	CASSEIGGNSPLHF
TRBV11-3	once	NA	TRBJ1-1	TGTGCCAGCAGCTCCTCCCCTGGGACGTCTGAAGCTTTCTTT	CASSSSPGTSEAFF
TRBV7-2	NA	NA	TRBJ2-7	TGTGCCAGCAGCTTTCAAGCTAGCCACGAGCAGTACTTC	CASSFQASHEQYF
TRBV20-1	NA	NA	TRBJ2-5	TGCAGTGCTAGTTGGCTAGAGACCCAGTACTTC	CSASWLETQYF
TRBV7-6	NA	TRBD2	TRBJ2-5	TGTGCCAGCAGCCCCCCCGGGACTAGCTTAGAGACCCAGTACTTC	CASSPPGTSLETQYF
TRBV19	NA	NA	TRBJ2-6	TGTGCCAGTAAAGGGGTTGGGGCCAACGTCCTGACTTTC	CASKGVGANVLTF
TRBV30	NA	NA	TRBJ1-5	TGTGCCTGGAGTGTAACGGCCAATCAGCCCCAGCATTTT	CAWSVTANQPQHF
TRBV9	NA	NA	TRBJ1-5	TGTGCCAGCAATCGGGCGGCCGATCAGCCCCAGCATTTT	CASNRAADQPQHF
TRBV5-4	NA	NA	TRBJ2-7	TGTGCCAGCAGCTCGGGACGGTACGAGCAGTACTTC	CASSSGRYEQYF
TRBV4-3	once	NA	TRBJ2-2	TGCGCCAGCAGCACCCGGACAGCCACCGGGGAGCTGTTTTTT	CASSTRTATGELFF
TRBV6-1	NA	TRBD1	TRBJ1-2	TGTGCCAGCAGGAACCTAGGGGGCGACTATGGCTACACCTTC	CASRNLGGDYGYTF
TRBV30	NA	NA	TRBJ1-1	TGTGCCTGGGGAACACAGGTAGAGGCTTTCTTT	CAWGTQVEAFF
TRBV20-1	NA	NA	TRBJ2-1	TGCAGTGCTAGGCGCTACAATGAGCAGTTCTTC	CSARRYNEQFF
TRBV28	NA	NA	TRBJ1-6	TGTGCCAGCATTACCTCCGGGACGGCGAATTCACCCCTCCACTTT	CASITSGTANSPLHF
TRBV6-1	NA	TRBD1	TRBJ1-5	TGTGCCAGCAGTGAGGCAGGGGGTGATCAGCCCCAGCATTTT	CASSEAGGDQPQHF
TRBV2	once	NA	TRBJ2-1	TGTGCCAGCAGTGAAGGCCCTAGCGAACCCTACAATGAGCAGTTCTTC	CASSEGPSEPYNEQFF
TRBV2	NA	TRBD1	TRBJ2-7	TGTGCCAGCAGTGGGGCGACAGGGGGCTACGAGCAGTACTTC	CASSGATGGYEQYF
TRBV13	NA	NA	TRBJ2-7	TGTGCCAGCAGCTCGATGTCCGGGACCGGAAACTACGAGCAGTACTTC	CASSSMSGTGNYEQYF
TRBV5-1	NA	NA	TRBJ1-5	TGCGCCAGCAGCTCACAGGCCATGGCCGGTCAGCCCCAGCATTTT	CASSSQAMAGQPQHF
TRBV11-2	NA	NA	TRBJ2-7	TGTGCCAGCAGCGCTGCCCTTGGGGCTAGTCTCTACGAGCAGTACTTC	CASSAALGASLYEQYF
TRBV6-5	NA	NA	TRBJ2-5	TGTGCCAGCAGTTACGAGGGCAGCAAGACCCAGTACTTC	CASSYEGSKTQYF
TRBV19	NA	NA	TRBJ2-3	TGTGCCAGTCGACAGGCCGGAGATCTTGATACGCAGTATTTT	CASRQAGDLDTQYF
TRBV19	NA	NA	TRBJ1-2	TGTGCCAGCAACCCTTTGATACTGGGCTATGGCTACACCTTC	CASNPLILGYGYTF
TRBV25-1	NA	TRBD2	TRBJ2-7	TGTGCCAGTTCTAGCGGGAGTATCAACGAGCAGTACTTC	CASSSGSINEQYF
TRBV4-1	NA	TRBD1	TRBJ2-7	TGCGCCAGCAGCCACCCGGGACAGGACTACGAGCAGTACTTC	CASSHPGQDYEQYF
TRBV6-1	NA	TRBD1	TRBJ1-3	TGTGCCAGCAGTAGGACAGGGACCTCTGGAAACACCATATATTTT	CASSRTGTSGNTIYF